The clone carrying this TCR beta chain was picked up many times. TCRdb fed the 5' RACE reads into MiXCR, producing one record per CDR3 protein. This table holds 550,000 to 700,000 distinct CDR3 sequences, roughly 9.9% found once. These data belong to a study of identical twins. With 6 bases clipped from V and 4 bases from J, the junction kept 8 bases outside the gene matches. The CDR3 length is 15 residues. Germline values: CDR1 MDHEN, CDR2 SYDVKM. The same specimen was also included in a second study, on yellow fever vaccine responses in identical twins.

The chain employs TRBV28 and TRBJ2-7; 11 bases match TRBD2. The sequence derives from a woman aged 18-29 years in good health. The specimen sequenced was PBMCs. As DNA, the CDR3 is TGTGCCAGCAGATCTATAGCGGGAGGGCCGTACGAGCAGTACTTC. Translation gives CASRSIAGGPYEQYF.